This T cell receptor (beta chain) was identified during a study of T cells expressing NK-cell markers. No DNA is given; TCRdb re-called the 5' RACE reads and lists each CDR3 protein once. This table lists 150,000 to 180,000 distinct CDR3 sequences. Germline V lookup: CDR1 SGHRS, CDR2 YFSETQ. The CDR3 spans 15 residues. This sequence originates from a woman aged 50 to 60 in good health. The genes are TRBV5-1 and TRBJ2-5; TCRdb indicates TRBD2, and absent DNA this call remains unverified. Sequenced sample: blood T cells: a sorted CD56 or NKG2C T cell subset, CD4+ or CD8+ T cells, or bulk PBMC T cells (not recorded which). The chain's CDR3 is CASSLAGGPEETQYF.